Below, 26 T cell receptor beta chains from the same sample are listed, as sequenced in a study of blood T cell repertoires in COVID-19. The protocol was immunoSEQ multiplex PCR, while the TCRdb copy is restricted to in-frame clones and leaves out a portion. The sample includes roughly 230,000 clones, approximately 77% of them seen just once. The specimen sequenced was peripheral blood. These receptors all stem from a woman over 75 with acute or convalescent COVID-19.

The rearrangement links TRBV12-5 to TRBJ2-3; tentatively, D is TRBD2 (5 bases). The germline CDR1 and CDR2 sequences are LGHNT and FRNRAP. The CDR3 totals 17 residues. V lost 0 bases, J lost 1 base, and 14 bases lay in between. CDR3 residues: CASGLVTPAGGTDTQYF. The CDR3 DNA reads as TGTGCTAGTGGTTTGGTTACCCCCGCCGGGGGCACAGATACGCAGTATTTT.

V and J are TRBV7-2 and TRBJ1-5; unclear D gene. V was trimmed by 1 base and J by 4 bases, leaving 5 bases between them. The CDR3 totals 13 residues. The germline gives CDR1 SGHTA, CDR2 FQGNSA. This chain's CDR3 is CASSLGRNQPQHF. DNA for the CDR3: TGTGCCAGCAGCTTAGGCAGGAATCAGCCCCAGCATTTT.

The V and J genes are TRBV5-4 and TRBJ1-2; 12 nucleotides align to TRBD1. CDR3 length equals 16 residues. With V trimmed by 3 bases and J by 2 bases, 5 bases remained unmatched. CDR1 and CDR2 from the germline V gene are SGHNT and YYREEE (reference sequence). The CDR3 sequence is CASSSGTGGQNYGYTF. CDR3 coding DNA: TGTGCCAGCAGCTCCGGGACAGGGGGCCAGAACTATGGCTACACCTTC.

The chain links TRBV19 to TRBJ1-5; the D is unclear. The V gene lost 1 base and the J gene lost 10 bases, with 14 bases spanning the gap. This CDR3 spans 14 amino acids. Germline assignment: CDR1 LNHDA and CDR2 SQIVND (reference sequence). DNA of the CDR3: TGTGCCAGTAGTATAGCGGTCAAATCGTCCCCCCAGCATTTT. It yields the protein CASSIAVKSSPQHF.

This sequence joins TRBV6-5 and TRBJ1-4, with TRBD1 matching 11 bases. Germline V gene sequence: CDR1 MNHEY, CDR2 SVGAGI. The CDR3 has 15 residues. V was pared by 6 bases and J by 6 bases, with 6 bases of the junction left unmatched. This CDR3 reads CASRGQGAIDEKLFF. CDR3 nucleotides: TGTGCCAGCAGAGGACAGGGGGCTATCGATGAAAAACTGTTTTTT.

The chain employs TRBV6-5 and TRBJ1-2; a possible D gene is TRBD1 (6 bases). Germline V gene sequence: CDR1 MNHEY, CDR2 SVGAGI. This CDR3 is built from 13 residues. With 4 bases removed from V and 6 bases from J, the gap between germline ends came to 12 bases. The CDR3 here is CASSLSGGNGYTF. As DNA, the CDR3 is TGTGCCAGCAGTTTGTCGGGGGGCAATGGCTACACCTTC.

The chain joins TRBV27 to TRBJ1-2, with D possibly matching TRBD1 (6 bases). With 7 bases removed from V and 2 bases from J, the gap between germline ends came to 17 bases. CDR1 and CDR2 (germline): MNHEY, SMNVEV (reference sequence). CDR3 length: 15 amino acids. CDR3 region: CASTVQGTGNYGYTF. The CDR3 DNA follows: TGTGCCAGCACCGTTCAGGGGACCGGAAACTATGGCTACACCTTC.

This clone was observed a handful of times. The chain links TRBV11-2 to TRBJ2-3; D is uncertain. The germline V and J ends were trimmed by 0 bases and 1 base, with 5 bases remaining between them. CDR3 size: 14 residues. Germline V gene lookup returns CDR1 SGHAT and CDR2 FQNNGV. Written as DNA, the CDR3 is TGTGCCAGCAGCTTAGATCGGGGCACAGATACGCAGTATTTT. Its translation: CASSLDRGTDTQYF.

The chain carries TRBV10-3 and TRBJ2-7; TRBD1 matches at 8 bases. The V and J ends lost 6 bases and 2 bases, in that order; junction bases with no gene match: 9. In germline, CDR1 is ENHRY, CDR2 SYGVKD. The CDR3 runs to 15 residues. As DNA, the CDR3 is TGTGCCATCAGCAAGGACAGGGAGGCCACCTACGAGCAGTACTTC. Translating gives CAISKDREATYEQYF.

The CDR3 region has the DNA TGTGCCAGCAGTCCACCCCAAAGCGGGGGAAAGGAGACCCAGTACTTC. Its translation: CASSPPQSGGKETQYF. The chain employs TRBV28 and TRBJ2-5, with 8 bases lining up with TRBD2. Trimming removed 5 bases from V and 5 bases from J; junction bases left unmatched: 13. This CDR3 has 16 residues. Germline CDR1 MDHEN, CDR2 SYDVKM.

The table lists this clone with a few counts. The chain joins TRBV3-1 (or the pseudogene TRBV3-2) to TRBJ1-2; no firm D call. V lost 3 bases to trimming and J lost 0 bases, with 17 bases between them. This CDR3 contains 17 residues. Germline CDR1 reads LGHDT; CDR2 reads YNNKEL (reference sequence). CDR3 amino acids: CASSQHSSREANYGYTF. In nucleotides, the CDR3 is TGTGCCAGCAGCCAGCACTCCTCGCGTGAAGCTAACTATGGCTACACCTTC.

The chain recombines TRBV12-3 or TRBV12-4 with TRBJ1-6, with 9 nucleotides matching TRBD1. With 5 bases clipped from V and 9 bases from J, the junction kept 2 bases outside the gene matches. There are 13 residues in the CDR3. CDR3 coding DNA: TGTGCCAGCAGTCCGGACAGGGGTTCACCCCTCCACTTT. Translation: CASSPDRGSPLHF.

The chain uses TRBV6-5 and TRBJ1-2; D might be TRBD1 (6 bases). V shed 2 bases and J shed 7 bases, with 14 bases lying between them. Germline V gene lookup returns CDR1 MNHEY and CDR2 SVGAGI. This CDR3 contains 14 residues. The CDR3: CASSYVRTGSGYTF. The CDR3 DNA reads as TGTGCCAGCAGTTACGTGCGCACAGGGTCTGGCTACACCTTC.

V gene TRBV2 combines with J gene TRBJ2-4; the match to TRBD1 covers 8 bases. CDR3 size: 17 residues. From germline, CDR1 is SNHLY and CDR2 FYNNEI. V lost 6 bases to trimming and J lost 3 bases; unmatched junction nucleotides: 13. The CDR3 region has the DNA TGTGCCAGCAGCTTTTCAGGGGGCGAAATAGTCAAAAACATTCAGTACTTC. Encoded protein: CASSFSGGEIVKNIQYF.

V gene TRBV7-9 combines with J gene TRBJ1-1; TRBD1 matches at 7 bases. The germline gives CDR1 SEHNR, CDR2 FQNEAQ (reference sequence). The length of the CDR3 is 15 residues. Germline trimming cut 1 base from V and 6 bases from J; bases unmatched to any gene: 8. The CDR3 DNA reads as TGTGCCAGCAGCTTAGAAAGACAGGGTGATTCTGAAGCTTTCTTT. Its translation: CASSLERQGDSEAFF.

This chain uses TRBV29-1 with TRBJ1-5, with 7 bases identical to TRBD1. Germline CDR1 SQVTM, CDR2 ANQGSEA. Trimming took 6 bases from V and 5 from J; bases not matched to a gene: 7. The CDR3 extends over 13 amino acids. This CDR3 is CSVSDRADQPQHF. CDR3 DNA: TGCAGCGTATCCGACAGGGCTGATCAGCCCCAGCATTTT.

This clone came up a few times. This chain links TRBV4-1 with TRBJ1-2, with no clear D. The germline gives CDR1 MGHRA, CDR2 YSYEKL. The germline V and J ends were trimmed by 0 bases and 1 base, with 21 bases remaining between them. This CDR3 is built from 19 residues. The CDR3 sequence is CASSQEFIGSSDFNYGYTF. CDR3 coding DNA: TGCGCCAGCAGCCAAGAGTTTATCGGGTCTTCGGACTTTAACTATGGCTACACCTTC.

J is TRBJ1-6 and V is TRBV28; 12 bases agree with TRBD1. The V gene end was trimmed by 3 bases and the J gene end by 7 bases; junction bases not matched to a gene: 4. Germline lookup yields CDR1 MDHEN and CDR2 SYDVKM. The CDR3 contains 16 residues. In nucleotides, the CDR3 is TGTGCCAGCAGTTTCGGGACAGGGGGCGCGAATTCACCCCTCCACTTT. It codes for CASSFGTGGANSPLHF. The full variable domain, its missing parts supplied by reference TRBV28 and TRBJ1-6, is DVKVTQSSRYLVKRTGEKVFLECVQDMDHENMFWYRQDPGLGLRLIYFSYDVKMKEKGDIPEGYSVSREKKERFSLILESASTNQTSMYLCASSFGTGGANSPLHFGNGTRLTVT.

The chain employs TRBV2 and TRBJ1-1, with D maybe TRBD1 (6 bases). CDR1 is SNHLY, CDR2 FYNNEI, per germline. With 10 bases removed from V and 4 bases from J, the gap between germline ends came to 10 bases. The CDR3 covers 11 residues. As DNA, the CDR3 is TGTGCCAAAAGGGGGGGCACTGAAGCTTTCTTT. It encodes CAKRGGTEAFF.

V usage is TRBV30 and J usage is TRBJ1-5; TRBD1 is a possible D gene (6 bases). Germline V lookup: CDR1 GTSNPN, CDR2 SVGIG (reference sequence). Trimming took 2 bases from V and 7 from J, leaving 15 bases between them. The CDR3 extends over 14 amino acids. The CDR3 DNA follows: TGTGCCTGGAGTAGAGGGACACCCGAGCAGCCCCAGCATTTT. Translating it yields CAWSRGTPEQPQHF.

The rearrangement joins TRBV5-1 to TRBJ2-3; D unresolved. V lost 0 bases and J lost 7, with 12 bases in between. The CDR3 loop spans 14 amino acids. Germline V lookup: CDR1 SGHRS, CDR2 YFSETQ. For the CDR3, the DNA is TGCGCCAGCAGCTTGGAGCTAGGAAGAAATACGCAGTATTTT. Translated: CASSLELGRNTQYF.

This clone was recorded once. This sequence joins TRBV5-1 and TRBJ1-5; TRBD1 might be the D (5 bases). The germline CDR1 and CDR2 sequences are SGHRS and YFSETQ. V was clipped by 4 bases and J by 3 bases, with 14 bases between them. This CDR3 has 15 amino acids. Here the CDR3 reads CASSPSGGDNQPQHF. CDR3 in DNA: TGCGCCAGCAGCCCCTCGGGAGGGGACAATCAGCCCCAGCATTTT.

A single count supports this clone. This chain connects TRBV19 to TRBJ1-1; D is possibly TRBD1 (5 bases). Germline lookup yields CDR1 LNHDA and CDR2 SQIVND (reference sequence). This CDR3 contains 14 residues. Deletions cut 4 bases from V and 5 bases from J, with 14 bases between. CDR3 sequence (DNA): TGTGCCAGTAGTAATACAGGTATTGGGACTGAAGCTTTCTTT. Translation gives CASSNTGIGTEAFF.

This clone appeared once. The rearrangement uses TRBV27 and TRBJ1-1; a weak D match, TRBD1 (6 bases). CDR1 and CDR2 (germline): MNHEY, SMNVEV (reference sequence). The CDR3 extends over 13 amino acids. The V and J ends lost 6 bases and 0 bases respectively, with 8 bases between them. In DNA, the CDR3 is TGTGCCAGCAGGCGGGGGCTGAACACTGAAGCTTTCTTT. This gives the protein CASRRGLNTEAFF.

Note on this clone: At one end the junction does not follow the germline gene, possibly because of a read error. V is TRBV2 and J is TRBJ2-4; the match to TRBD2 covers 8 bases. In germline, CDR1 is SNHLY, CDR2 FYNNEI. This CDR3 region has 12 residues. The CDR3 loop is CASRGDFSGGHF. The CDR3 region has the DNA TGTGCCAGCAGGGGGGACTTTTCGGGAGGGCACTTC.

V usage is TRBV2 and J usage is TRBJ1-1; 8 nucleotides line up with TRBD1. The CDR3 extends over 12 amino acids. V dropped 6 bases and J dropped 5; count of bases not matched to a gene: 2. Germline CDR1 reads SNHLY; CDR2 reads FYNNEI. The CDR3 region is CASRDRVTEAFF. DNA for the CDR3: TGTGCCAGCAGGGACAGGGTGACTGAAGCTTTCTTT.